This is a list of T cell receptor beta chains from one sample in a study of human T cells and chemical hapten exposure. Each CDR3 protein gets one entry after TCRdb re-called the RACE reads with MiXCR. The sample shows about 130,000 distinct CDR3 sequences, around 8.2% of them seen only once. Sequencing was performed on whole blood. The receptor source for this set is a male donor in good health. Some clones in this sample may be carry-over from other donors' samples. Both conserved end residues are part of each CDR3. Fields, in order: clone size, J gene, D gene, V gene, CDR3 DNA, CDR3 protein. D genes are given only for firm matches. The size field is filled for only some rows; it gives once, few, many or a size class.

many | TRBJ2-7 | TRBD1 | TRBV28 | TGTGCCAGCAGTTTTGGGACAGGGGCCTACGAGCAGTACTTC | CASSFGTGAYEQYF
many | TRBJ1-5 | NA | TRBV6-5 | TGTGCCAGCAGTTCGACCGGGACTGTAAATCAGCCCCAGCATTTT | CASSSTGTVNQPQHF
NA | TRBJ1-5 | TRBD1 | TRBV24-1 | TGTGCCACCAGTGGGTTTCTTGGAGGCAAAGGACAGGTGGGTTCTAGCAATCAGCCCCAGCATTTT | CATSGFLGGKGQVGSSNQPQHF
NA | TRBJ1-1 | NA | TRBV7-8 | TGTGCCAGCAGCTTACCCGGACAACTTGAAGCTTTCTTT | CASSLPGQLEAFF
NA | TRBJ2-7 | NA | TRBV14 | TGTGCCAGCAGCCAAGATCTCCTAGCCGGGGAGCAGTACTTC | CASSQDLLAGEQYF
few | TRBJ2-1 | NA | TRBV5-4 | TGTGCCAGCAACCAGAAAGGGATCTACAATGAGCAGTTCTTC | CASNQKGIYNEQFF
few | TRBJ1-5 | TRBD1 | TRBV6-6 | TGTGCCAGCAGTTCTCTCCGGGACAGGGCGCCCAGCAATCAGCCCCAGCATTTT | CASSSLRDRAPSNQPQHF
NA | TRBJ2-7 | NA | TRBV21-1 | TGTGCCAGCAGCAAAGCACCGCCGAGACAGGATACCTACGAGCAGTACTTC | CASSKAPPRQDTYEQYF
NA | TRBJ1-6 | NA | TRBV20-1 | TGCAGTGCTAGTCGCAGCTCCTATAATTCACCCCTCCACTTT | CSASRSSYNSPLHF
few | TRBJ1-1 | NA | TRBV12-3/TRBV12-4 | TGTGCCAGCAGTTTGAGCCTGGCGCCTGAAGCTTTCTTT | CASSLSLAPEAFF
many | TRBJ2-7 | TRBD1 | TRBV4-1 | TGCGCCAGCAGCCAGGGACAGGGTACCTACGAGCAGTACTTC | CASSQGQGTYEQYF
many | TRBJ1-1 | TRBD1 | TRBV27 | TGTGCCAGCATCAACAGGGGGCCGCACACTGAAGCTTTCTTT | CASINRGPHTEAFF
few | TRBJ2-5 | NA | TRBV10-2 | TGCGCCAGCAATCTGGACGAAAAAGGAGAGACCCAGTACTTC | CASNLDEKGETQYF
NA | TRBJ2-7 | TRBD2 | TRBV20-1 | TGCAGTGCGGCAGGACTAGGCTCCTACGAGCAGTACTTC | CSAAGLGSYEQYF
NA | TRBJ1-4 | NA | TRBV25-1 | TGTGCCAGCAGTGTTGGGCAGAGCGCAACTAATGAAAAACTGTTTTTT | CASSVGQSATNEKLFF
once | TRBJ1-1 | NA | TRBV6-5 | TGTGCCAGCAGTTATGCCACAGGAGGGAACACTGAAACTTTCTTT | CASSYATGGNTETFF
NA | TRBJ1-4 | NA | TRBV6-5 | TGTGCCAGCAGTAGGGGGAGGGATGAAAAACTGTTTTTT | CASSRGRDEKLFF
NA | TRBJ1-1 | NA | TRBV20-1 | TGCAGTGCTAGTGACGGATCGAACACTGAAGCTTTCTTT | CSASDGSNTEAFF
few | TRBJ1-3 | NA | TRBV10-3 | TGTGCCATCAGTGTAGGCAGGGGAGACACCATATATTTT | CAISVGRGDTIYF
NA | TRBJ1-1 | NA | TRBV7-9 | TGTGCCAGCAGCTGGGGCCTGCCAGGGGAGGACACTGAAGCTTTCTTT | CASSWGLPGEDTEAFF
NA | TRBJ2-7 | TRBD1 | TRBV11-3 | TGTGCCAGCAGCGCCGGACAGGGGCGCGACGAGCAGTACTTC | CASSAGQGRDEQYF
NA | TRBJ2-5 | NA | TRBV20-1 | TGCAGTGCTAAGGAAGGTGGAGAGACCCAGTACTTC | CSAKEGGETQYF
NA | TRBJ2-7 | NA | TRBV28 | TGTGCCAGCAGTTTGGGAAGGGGGGCCTACGAGCAGTACTTC | CASSLGRGAYEQYF
many | TRBJ2-7 | TRBD1 | TRBV20-1 | TGCAGTGCTAGAGATGGCCAGGGGGCGATCCCCGCCTACGAGCAGTACTTC | CSARDGQGAIPAYEQYF
few | TRBJ2-1 | NA | TRBV14 | TGTGCCAGCAGCCAAGATTGGGGATATGGCAATGAGCAGTTCTTC | CASSQDWGYGNEQFF
few | TRBJ2-7 | TRBD2 | TRBV5-1 | TGCGCCAGCAGCTCGGGACTAGCGGGGCCAATCTACGAGCAGTACTTC | CASSSGLAGPIYEQYF
NA | TRBJ2-2 | TRBD1 | TRBV20-1 | TGCAGTGCTGCCACCGGGACAGGGAACACCGGGGAGCTGTTTTTT | CSAATGTGNTGELFF
NA | TRBJ2-1 | TRBD2 | TRBV30 | TGTGCCTGGAGTAGTGGGCTAGCGGGAATCAATGAGCAGTTCTTC | CAWSSGLAGINEQFF
NA | TRBJ2-2 | NA | TRBV14 | TGTGCCAGCAGCCCGGCTCCCGGGGAGCTGTTTTTT | CASSPAPGELFF
many | TRBJ2-1 | TRBD1 | TRBV6-4 | TGTGCCAGCAGTGACACAGGGGAGACCTACAATGAGCAGTTCTTC | CASSDTGETYNEQFF
few | TRBJ2-1 | TRBD2 | TRBV5-1 | TGCGCCAGCAGCTTACCACCCCTAGCGGGGGGCTACAATGAGCAGTTCTTC | CASSLPPLAGGYNEQFF
few | TRBJ1-1 | NA | TRBV29-1 | TGCAGCGGGGACGGCAGGGCAACTGAAGCTTTCTTT | CSGDGRATEAFF